The next 21 T cell receptor beta chains were all read from a single sample in a study of cytomegalovirus exposure and HLA in healthy donors. Primers included in the PCR were 60 Vbeta and 13 Jbeta primers. Only in-frame clones appear in the TCRdb table, and some are missing; sequencing was by immunoSEQ multiplex PCR. The sample gives more than 200,000 clones, about 80% of which show up once; about 16% is in the top ten. The material sequenced was PBMCs. All receptors come from a man between 40 and 49 years old in good health and CMV-seronegative.

A single count supports this clone. V and J are TRBV11-2 and TRBJ2-7; D is perhaps TRBD2 (6 bases). The germline V gene has CDR1 SGHAT and CDR2 FQNNGV. V was pared by 8 bases and J by 4 bases, with 18 bases between. There are 14 residues in the CDR3. CDR3 DNA sequence: TGTGCCAGCGGGGGGACGGGACCGCTTTACGAGCAGTACTTC. Protein product: CASGGTGPLYEQYF.

The chain joins TRBV5-4 to TRBJ2-2; 10 nucleotides line up with TRBD2. This CDR3 comprises 17 residues. The germline gives CDR1 SGHNT, CDR2 YYREEE (reference sequence). Losses at the gene ends were 1 base for V and 5 bases for J; bases not matched to a gene: 8. CDR3 amino acids: CASSLKAGGQRTGELFF. The CDR3 region has the DNA TGTGCCAGCAGCTTGAAAGCGGGAGGGCAGAGAACCGGGGAGCTGTTTTTT.

The genes are TRBV5-6 and TRBJ1-2; 8 nucleotides line up with TRBD1. Trimming cost V 2 bases and J 4 bases; bases outside gene matches: 4. CDR3 length equals 14 residues. CDR1 is SGHDT, CDR2 YYEEEE, per germline. The CDR3 spells CASSFLDRGYGYTF. Here the CDR3 DNA reads TGTGCCAGCAGCTTCCTAGACAGGGGCTATGGCTACACCTTC. The full variable domain, in which reference TRBV5-6 and TRBJ1-2 provide the parts outside the CDR3, is DAGVTQSPTHLIKTRGQQVTLRCSPKSGHDTVSWYQQALGQGPQFIFQYYEEEERQRGNFPDRFSGHQFPNYSSELNVNALLLGDSALYLCASSFLDRGYGYTFGSGTRLTVV.

This chain uses TRBV6-5 with TRBJ2-7; D might be TRBD1 (6 bases). Germline V CDR1 and CDR2: MNHEY, SVGAGI. This CDR3 region has 15 residues. Trimming shortened V by 0 bases and J by 3 bases, and 12 bases separated the two germline ends. The CDR3 reads CASSYSGQPDYEQYF. Written as DNA, the CDR3 is TGTGCCAGCAGTTACTCGGGACAACCGGACTACGAGCAGTACTTC.

This clone was detected only a few times. This rearrangement joins TRBV28 to TRBJ2-7, with 8 bases identical to TRBD2. CDR1 and CDR2 from the germline V gene are MDHEN and SYDVKM. V was pared by 2 bases and J by 2 bases, with 5 bases of the junction left unmatched. The CDR3 runs to 15 residues. The chain's CDR3 is CASSLISSGPYEQYF. DNA of the CDR3: TGTGCCAGCAGTTTAATATCTAGCGGGCCCTACGAGCAGTACTTC.

This clone has a handful of counts. The genes are TRBV10-3 and TRBJ2-1, with 12 nucleotides matching TRBD1. Losses at the gene ends were 4 bases for V and 10 bases for J; bases not matched to a gene: 5. From germline, CDR1 is ENHRY and CDR2 SYGVKD. The CDR3 extends over 14 amino acids. CDR3 DNA: TGTGCCATCAGTGCGGGACAGGGGGCTGACGAGCAGTTCTTC. Its translation is CAISAGQGADEQFF.

The chain combines TRBV27 with TRBJ2-3, with 13 nucleotides matching TRBD2. V trimming: 4 bases; J trimming: 6 bases; junction bases outside the gene matches: 10. Germline V gene sequence: CDR1 MNHEY, CDR2 SMNVEV (reference sequence). The CDR3 totals 17 residues. CDR3 bases: TGTGCCAGCAGTTCTCGCCACACTAGCGGGAGGGTGGATACGCAGTATTTT. Translation: CASSSRHTSGRVDTQYF.

This chain links TRBV30 with TRBJ2-7; TRBD2 is a possible D gene (6 bases). The CDR3 loop spans 14 amino acids. Deletions cut 4 bases from V and 1 base from J, with 14 bases between. CDR1 and CDR2 (germline): GTSNPN, SVGIG (reference sequence). CDR3 sequence (DNA): TGTGCCTGGAACGGCGGACTATATTCCTACGAGCAGTACTTC. This encodes CAWNGGLYSYEQYF.

The chain links TRBV5-6 to TRBJ1-4; D possibly corresponds to TRBD1 (5 bases). The CDR3 extends over 15 amino acids. The V end was cut by 2 bases, the J end by 4 bases, with 12 bases between. CDR1 is SGHDT and CDR2 is YYEEEE in the germline V gene. The CDR3 region has the DNA TGTGCCAGCAGCTTTACGCGACAGATTAATGAAAAACTGTTTTTT. Encoded protein: CASSFTRQINEKLFF. Complete variable domain (other parts from reference TRBV5-6 and TRBJ1-4): DAGVTQSPTHLIKTRGQQVTLRCSPKSGHDTVSWYQQALGQGPQFIFQYYEEEERQRGNFPDRFSGHQFPNYSSELNVNALLLGDSALYLCASSFTRQINEKLFFGSGTQLSVL.

This clone was seen a handful of times. The chain is built from TRBV9 and TRBJ2-1; 10 positions agree with TRBD2. The germline gives CDR1 SGDLS, CDR2 YYNGEE. The CDR3 is made up of 19 amino acids. The V and J ends lost 4 bases and 4 bases, in that order; junction bases with no gene match: 17. This chain's CDR3 is CASSPPPRTSGRSYNEQFF. The DNA of the CDR3 is TGTGCCAGCAGCCCTCCCCCGAGGACTAGCGGACGTAGTTACAATGAGCAGTTCTTC.

This clone appeared a few times. J is TRBJ2-7 and V is TRBV6-4, with D possibly being TRBD2 (5 bases). The ends were cut back, 6 bases at V and 0 bases at J, with 15 bases in the middle. The CDR3 sequence is 15 residues long. CDR1 and CDR2 (germline): MRHNA, SNTAGT. CDR3 sequence reads: CASSPRAASSYEQYF. In DNA, the CDR3 is TGTGCCAGCAGCCCTCGAGCGGCAAGCTCCTACGAGCAGTACTTC.

This clone turned up a few times. V gene TRBV27 combines with J gene TRBJ2-1, with 8 bases that match TRBD1. Germline V gene data show CDR1 as MNHEY and CDR2 as SMNVEV (reference sequence). CDR3 length: 15 amino acids. V trimming: 3 bases; J trimming: 5 bases; junction bases outside the gene matches: 6. The DNA for the CDR3 is TGTGCCAGCAGTTTCCCGACAGGGGAGAACAATGAGCAGTTCTTC. This codes for CASSFPTGENNEQFF.

The rearrangement links TRBV9 to TRBJ2-5; 11 positions agree with TRBD2. The trim removed 1 base at V and 5 bases at J, leaving 7 bases unmatched. The germline gives CDR1 SGDLS, CDR2 YYNGEE. This CDR3 is built from 16 residues. The CDR3 DNA is TGTGCCAGCAGCGTATCGACTAGCGGGACGGGGGAGACCCAGTACTTC. It specifies CASSVSTSGTGETQYF.

This chain uses TRBV19 with TRBJ1-1; D call uncertain. The V end was cut by 5 bases, the J end by 1 base, with 14 bases between. Germline CDR1 is LNHDA and CDR2 is SQIVND (reference sequence). The CDR3 extends over 15 amino acids. CDR3 in DNA: TGTGCCAGTAGTCCTGTTACAAACAGGAACACTGAAGCTTTCTTT. Translation gives CASSPVTNRNTEAFF.

The chain has TRBV27 and TRBJ2-7; 13 bases line up with TRBD2. Germline CDR1 reads MNHEY; CDR2 reads SMNVEV (reference sequence). This CDR3 comprises 17 residues. V shed 6 bases, J shed 2 bases, and the junction held 10 bases outside the gene matches. The CDR3 region is CASSRGLAGSSPYEQYF. Here the CDR3 DNA reads TGTGCCAGCAGCCGGGGACTAGCGGGAAGCTCGCCCTACGAGCAGTACTTC.

The rearrangement uses TRBV6-1 and TRBJ2-5; TRBD1 aligns across 12 bases. This CDR3 region has 14 residues. Germline values: CDR1 MNHNS, CDR2 SASEGT. The V gene end was trimmed by 5 bases and the J gene end by 5 bases; junction bases not matched to a gene: 3. CDR3 in DNA: TGTGCCAGCAGTAAGGGACAGGGGGCGGAGACCCAGTACTTC. It encodes CASSKGQGAETQYF.

The chain employs TRBV11-2 and TRBJ1-2, with TRBD1 matching 10 bases. The germline V gene encodes CDR1 SGHAT and CDR2 FQNNGV. The ends lost 5 bases at V and 6 bases at J; junction bases unmatched: 9. This CDR3 comprises 15 residues. The CDR3, as DNA: TGTGCCAGCAGCCCCGACAGGGGGCGATGGGATGGCTACACCTTC. Translating it yields CASSPDRGRWDGYTF.

This sequence joins TRBV9 and TRBJ1-2; 10 bases line up with TRBD1. CDR1 and CDR2 (germline): SGDLS, YYNGEE. The CDR3 is 15 residues long. Trimming removed 0 bases from V and 4 bases from J; junction bases left unmatched: 3. CDR3 amino acids: CASSVGTGGVYGYTF. Written as DNA, the CDR3 is TGTGCCAGCAGCGTAGGGACAGGGGGTGTCTATGGCTACACCTTC.

V is TRBV10-1 and J is TRBJ1-1; 8 bases line up with TRBD1. The CDR3 length is 16 residues. The germline V gene has CDR1 WNHNN and CDR2 SYGVQD (reference sequence). V shed 1 base and J 6 bases; nucleotides not matched to a gene: 10. The CDR3 sequence: CASSEFTGQGSAEAFF. CDR3 in DNA: TGCGCCAGCAGTGAGTTTACCGGACAGGGAAGTGCTGAAGCTTTCTTT.

The chain couples TRBV5-1 to TRBJ2-7; 7 nucleotides agree with TRBD2. The ends lost 2 bases at V and 2 bases at J; junction bases unmatched: 7. CDR1 SGHRS and CDR2 YFSETQ come from the germline V gene. The CDR3 covers 15 residues. CDR3 nucleotide sequence: TGCGCCAGCAGCTTAACCGGGGGAGGGCCCTACGAGCAGTACTTC. This codes for CASSLTGGGPYEQYF. Full variable domain (rest looked up from reference TRBV5-1 and TRBJ2-7): KAGVTQTPRYLIKTRGQQVTLSCSPISGHRSVSWYQQTPGQGLQFLFEYFSETQRNKGNFPGRFSGRQFSNSRSEMNVSTLELGDSALYLCASSLTGGGPYEQYFGPGTRLTVT.

The CDR3 loop is CASSSPGAGGDNEQFF. The CDR3 DNA follows: TGTGCCAGTAGCAGCCCGGGGGCGGGAGGGGACAATGAGCAGTTCTTC. The V call is TRBV19, the J call TRBJ2-1; 9 bases fit TRBD2. J gave up 5 bases and V 6 bases, and 11 bases lay outside the gene matches. The CDR3 sequence is 16 residues long. Germline V CDR1 and CDR2: LNHDA, SQIVND (reference sequence).